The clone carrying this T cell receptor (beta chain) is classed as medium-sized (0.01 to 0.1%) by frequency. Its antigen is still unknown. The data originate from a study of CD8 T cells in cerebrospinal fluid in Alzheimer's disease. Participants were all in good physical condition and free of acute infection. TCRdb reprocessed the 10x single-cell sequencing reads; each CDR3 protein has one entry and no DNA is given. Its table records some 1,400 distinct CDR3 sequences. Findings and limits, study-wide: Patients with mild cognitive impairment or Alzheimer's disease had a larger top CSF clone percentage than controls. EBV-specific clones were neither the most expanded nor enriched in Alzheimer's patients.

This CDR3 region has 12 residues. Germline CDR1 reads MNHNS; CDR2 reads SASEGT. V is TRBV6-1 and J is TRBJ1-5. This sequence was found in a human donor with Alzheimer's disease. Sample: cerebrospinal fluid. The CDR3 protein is CASSVSHQPQHF.